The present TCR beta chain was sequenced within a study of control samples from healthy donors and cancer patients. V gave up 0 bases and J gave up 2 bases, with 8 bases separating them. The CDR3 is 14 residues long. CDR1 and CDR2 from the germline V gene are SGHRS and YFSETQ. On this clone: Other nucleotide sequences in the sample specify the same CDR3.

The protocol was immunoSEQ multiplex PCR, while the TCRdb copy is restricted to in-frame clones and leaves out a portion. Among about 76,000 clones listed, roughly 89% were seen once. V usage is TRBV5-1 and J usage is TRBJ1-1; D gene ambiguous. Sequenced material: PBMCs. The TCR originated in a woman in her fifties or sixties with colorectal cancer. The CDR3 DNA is TGCGCCAGCAGCTTGGAAGGGCTCAACACTGAAGCTTTCTTT. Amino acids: CASSLEGLNTEAFF.